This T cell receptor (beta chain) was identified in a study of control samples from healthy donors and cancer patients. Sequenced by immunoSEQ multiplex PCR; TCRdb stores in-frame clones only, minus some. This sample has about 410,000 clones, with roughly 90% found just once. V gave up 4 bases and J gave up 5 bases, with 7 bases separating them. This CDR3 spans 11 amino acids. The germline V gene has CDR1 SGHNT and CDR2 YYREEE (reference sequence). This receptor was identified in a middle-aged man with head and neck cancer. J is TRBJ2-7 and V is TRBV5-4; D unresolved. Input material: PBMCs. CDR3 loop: CASSQADEQYF. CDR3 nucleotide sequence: TGTGCCAGCAGCCAGGCCGACGAGCAGTACTTC.